Presented here are 14 T cell receptor beta chains from one specimen sequenced in a study of blood T cell repertoires in COVID-19. Method: immunoSEQ multiplex PCR; TCRdb's copy keeps in-frame clones and lacks some. There are around 280,000 clones in the sample; 88% occur only once, and roughly 12% lies in the top ten. Specimen: peripheral blood. These receptors came from a woman aged 25-40 years with COVID-19, enrolled during active disease.

The V call is TRBV4-3, the J call TRBJ2-1, with D uncertain. CDR1 is LGHNA, CDR2 YSLEER, per germline. CDR3 length: 15 amino acids. The V end was cut by 4 bases, the J end by 0 bases, with 10 bases between. For the CDR3, the DNA is TGCGCCAGCAGCCTCTTAGCCAGCTCCTACAATGAGCAGTTCTTC. It translates to CASSLLASSYNEQFF.

A few counts support this clone. The chain has TRBV9 and TRBJ2-7; 11 bases align to TRBD1. CDR3 length equals 15 residues. The ends lost 2 bases at V and 3 bases at J; junction bases unmatched: 4. Germline assignment: CDR1 SGDLS and CDR2 YYNGEE. CDR3 residues: CASSVGQGGLYEQYF. In DNA form, the CDR3 reads TGTGCCAGCAGCGTGGGACAGGGGGGTCTCTACGAGCAGTACTTC.

The chain recombines TRBV5-4 with TRBJ2-3; D is possibly TRBD2 (6 bases). The CDR3 extends over 16 amino acids. Germline V gives CDR1 SGHNT, CDR2 YYREEE (reference sequence). Trimming took 4 bases from V and 4 from J, leaving 19 bases between them. CDR3 DNA: TGTGCCAGCAGCCGTGGGGCGGGGTCGGATCCAGATACGCAGTATTTT. This codes for CASSRGAGSDPDTQYF.

Concerning this clone: The same CDR3 also results from other DNA sequences found in this sample. The rearrangement links TRBV18 to TRBJ1-1, with D tentatively TRBD1 (6 bases). Germline loops: CDR1 KGHSH, CDR2 LQKENI. Trimming removed 1 base at V and 4 bases at J, with 10 bases between. There are 14 residues in the CDR3. The CDR3 DNA sequence: TGTGCCAGCTCACCACGGGGGCAGAGCACTGAAGCTTTCTTT. Protein sequence: CASSPRGQSTEAFF.

The chain recombines TRBV7-3 with TRBJ2-3; 7 bases line up with TRBD1. The CDR3 is 14 residues long. V lost 5 bases, J lost 1 base, and 3 bases stayed unmatched. CDR1 is SGHTA and CDR2 is FQGTGA in the germline V gene. The CDR3 here is CASSRTGGTDTQYF. For the CDR3, the DNA is TGTGCCAGCAGCCGGACAGGCGGCACAGATACGCAGTATTTT.

The chain links TRBV10-2 to TRBJ2-3; 10 bases map to TRBD2. There are 17 residues in the CDR3. CDR1 WSHSY and CDR2 SAAADI come from the germline V gene. V dropped 2 bases and J dropped 5; count of bases not matched to a gene: 10. The CDR3: CASSEGLAGVSGDTQYF. The CDR3 nucleotides are TGCGCCAGCAGTGAGGGGCTAGCGGGAGTTTCAGGAGATACGCAGTATTTT.

V usage is TRBV5-4 and J usage is TRBJ2-3, with TRBD2 matching 7 bases. The CDR3 totals 16 residues. Losses at the gene ends were 4 bases for V and 0 bases for J; bases not matched to a gene: 8. CDR1 and CDR2 from the germline V gene are SGHNT and YYREEE (reference sequence). CDR3 loop: CASSRLLAPSTDTQYF. For the CDR3, the DNA is TGTGCCAGCAGCAGGCTACTAGCGCCTAGCACAGATACGCAGTATTTT.

The chain joins TRBV10-3 to TRBJ2-5; weak D call: TRBD2 (8 bases). The CDR3 is 17 residues long. The V end was cut by 10 bases, the J end by 5 bases, with 29 bases between. Germline CDR1 is ENHRY and CDR2 is SYGVKD. CDR3 nucleotides: TGTGCCACTAGGGGCAGGGGGGGGAGCGGGAGTACGGAGACCCAGTACTTC. It specifies CATRGRGGSGSTETQYF.

The gene calls are TRBV28 and TRBJ2-1; a possible D gene is TRBD2 (5 bases). CDR3 size: 16 residues. Germline lookup yields CDR1 MDHEN and CDR2 SYDVKM. V dropped 3 bases and J dropped 0 bases, with 12 bases sitting between them. The CDR3 sequence is CASSFSYEGSYNEQFF. CDR3 in DNA: TGTGCCAGCAGTTTTTCCTACGAGGGCTCCTACAATGAGCAGTTCTTC. The full variable domain, in which reference TRBV28 and TRBJ2-1 provide the parts outside the CDR3, is DVKVTQSSRYLVKRTGEKVFLECVQDMDHENMFWYRQDPGLGLRLIYFSYDVKMKEKGDIPEGYSVSREKKERFSLILESASTNQTSMYLCASSFSYEGSYNEQFFGPGTRLTVL.

The gene calls are TRBV5-1 and TRBJ2-3; 9 bases agree with TRBD1. This CDR3 has 14 residues. Germline lookup yields CDR1 SGHRS and CDR2 YFSETQ. The J segment lost 1 base and the V segment lost 4 bases, leaving 1 base of the junction unmatched. The CDR3 nucleotides read TGCGCCAGCAGCGGGGACAGGGGCACAGATACGCAGTATTTT. It is translated as CASSGDRGTDTQYF. The whole variable domain, remainder taken from reference TRBV5-1 and TRBJ2-3, is KAGVTQTPRYLIKTRGQQVTLSCSPISGHRSVSWYQQTPGQGLQFLFEYFSETQRNKGNFPGRFSGRQFSNSRSEMNVSTLELGDSALYLCASSGDRGTDTQYFGPGTRLTVL.

The V call is TRBV25-1, the J call TRBJ2-1; D perhaps matches TRBD1 (6 bases). Per germline, CDR1 MGHDK and CDR2 SYGVNS. The germline V and J ends were trimmed by 3 bases and 10 bases, with 10 bases remaining between them. The CDR3 extends over 12 amino acids. In DNA, the CDR3 is TGTGCCAGCAGTGACACAGGGTACGAGCAGTTCTTC. Translated, it gives CASSDTGYEQFF.

This chain links TRBV19 with TRBJ1-4; D is unresolved. The CDR3 is 15 residues long. The V and J ends lost 7 bases and 6 bases respectively, with 18 bases between them. Germline V lookup: CDR1 LNHDA, CDR2 SQIVND (reference sequence). The CDR3 loop is CASTPGRLRDEKLFF. The CDR3 DNA follows: TGTGCCAGTACCCCCGGCCGCCTTCGGGATGAAAAACTGTTTTTT.

The chain uses TRBV27 and TRBJ2-5, with 7 bases matching TRBD2. The CDR3 sequence is 15 residues long. Germline assignment: CDR1 MNHEY and CDR2 SMNVEV (reference sequence). Trimming cost V 5 bases and J 0 bases; bases outside gene matches: 6. The CDR3 region is CASSNTAGNQETQYF. Here the CDR3 DNA reads TGTGCCAGCAGTAACACAGCGGGAAACCAAGAGACCCAGTACTTC.

The chain links TRBV28 to TRBJ1-1, with a tentative D call TRBD1 (5 bases). This CDR3 region has 14 residues. The V end was cut by 7 bases, the J end by 4 bases, with 16 bases between. Germline V gene sequence: CDR1 MDHEN, CDR2 SYDVKM. In nucleotides, the CDR3 is TGTGCCAGCAATGTACCCCGGGGGAGCACTGAAGCTTTCTTT. The encoded protein is CASNVPRGSTEAFF. Using reference TRBV28 and TRBJ1-1 for the parts outside the CDR3, the full variable domain is DVKVTQSSRYLVKRTGEKVFLECVQDMDHENMFWYRQDPGLGLRLIYFSYDVKMKEKGDIPEGYSVSREKKERFSLILESASTNQTSMYLCASNVPRGSTEAFFGQGTRLTVV.